This T cell receptor beta chain comes out of a study of T cell responses to AZD1222 COVID-19 vaccine. As concerns this clone: Its antigen is currently unknown.

Sequencing used immunoSEQ multiplex PCR; TCRdb keeps in-frame clones, though not all of them. The sample lists 150,000 to 200,000 clones; 80% to 90% were seen once. Germline assignment: CDR1 MNHEY and CDR2 SVGAGI. This CDR3 is built from 15 residues. J lost 0 bases, V lost 4 bases, and 6 bases had no gene match. Study outcomes and limitations: Baseline seropositivity characterized only a handful of AZD1222 recipients. In the spike-specific TCR repertoire, nearly half reportedly target unmutated variant regions.

The sample in question was peripheral blood, obtained 28 days after the second dose of the MenACWY control vaccine. The sequence came from an adult who received the MenACWY meningococcal vaccine as a control. The chain has TRBV6-5 and TRBJ2-7, with 7 bases matching TRBD1. The CDR3 loop reads CASSFTGVSSYEQYF. In nucleotides, the CDR3 is TGTGCCAGCAGTTTCACAGGGGTTTCCTCCTACGAGCAGTACTTC.